The text below deals with one TCR beta chain. No antigen is known for it. The CDR3 has 16 residues. Trimming shortened V by 4 bases and J by 4 bases, and 18 bases separated the two germline ends. CDR1 is SGHNT, CDR2 YYREEE, per germline (reference sequence). This specimen comes from a study of vaccination and CD4 T cells after COVID-19. Study-wide context: Cultures acting as controls obtained a CEFX pool, an HIV-1 Nef pool, or no peptide.

This sample's treatment: roughly 11-day PBMC culture with coronavirus spike peptide pools or control peptides (ViraFEST assay). Once cultured around 10 days, CD4+ T cells underwent isolation by negative selection. Cultured CD4+ T cell DNA was sequenced using the Oncomine TCR Beta short-read assay. Using its own MiXCR run on the PCR reads, TCRdb lists one record per CDR3 protein. The sample gives about 9,900 distinct CDR3 sequences, about 47% of which show up once; 30% to 40% is in the top ten. This sequence joins TRBV5-4 and TRBJ2-1; maybe TRBD2 (7 bases). Sequencing was carried out using CD4+ T cells from blood, cultured in vitro. The source is a human donor who had recovered from COVID-19. The CDR3 spells CASSPSPGGLYNEQFF. The CDR3, as DNA: TGTGCCAGCAGCCCAAGCCCCGGGGGGCTTTACAATGAGCAGTTCTTC.